This section outlines one TCR beta chain sequence together with its context. Its antigen remains unknown. Germline and junction disagree at one end, which may indicate a read error. These data come from a study of tumor-infiltrating lymphocytes in primary liver carcinoma. Study outcomes and limitations: Tumor samples exhibited a significantly greater top-250-clone fraction than blood samples (p = 0.039).

Scientists recovered RNA and DNA together from roughly 21-30 mg of unsorted bulk tissue. The germline CDR1 and CDR2 sequences are LNHDA and SQIVND (reference sequence). This CDR3 has 14 amino acids. The investigators made TCR beta cDNA from approximately 0.5 ug total RNA, using a constant-region primer. ARM-PCR, slightly modified, supplied the TCR beta libraries through three nested multiplex PCR rounds. The first two PCR rounds, around 11 cycles each, used TRBV1-TRBV30 forward primers and a C-beta reverse primer. MiXCR, applied by TCRdb to the multiplex PCR reads, yields one record per CDR3 protein. The profile shows about 50,000 distinct CDR3 sequences, around 77% of them singletons.

The chain employs TRBV19 and TRBJ2-2; D may be TRBD1 (6 bases). The TCR comes from a man in his forties or fifties with primary liver carcinoma and hepatitis B virus infection. The sequencing sample was made of liver tumor tissue from sampling region 5. Subset denoted: tumor region T5, tumor centre. The CDR3 is CDSRPARGTGELFF. In nucleotides, the CDR3 is TGTGACAGTAGGCCCGCCAGGGGCACCGGGGAGCTGTTTTTT.